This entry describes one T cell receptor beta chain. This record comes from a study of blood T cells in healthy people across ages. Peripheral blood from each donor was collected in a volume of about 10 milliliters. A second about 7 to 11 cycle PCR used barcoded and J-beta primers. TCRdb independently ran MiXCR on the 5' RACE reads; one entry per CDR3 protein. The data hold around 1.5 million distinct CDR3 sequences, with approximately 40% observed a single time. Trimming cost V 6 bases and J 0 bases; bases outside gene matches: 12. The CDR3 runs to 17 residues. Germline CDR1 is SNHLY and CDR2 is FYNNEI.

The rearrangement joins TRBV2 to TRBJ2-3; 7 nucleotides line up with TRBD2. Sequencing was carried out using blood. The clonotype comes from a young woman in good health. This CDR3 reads CASRRKRGDVSTDTQYF. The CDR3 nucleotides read TGTGCCAGCAGGCGCAAGCGGGGAGACGTCAGCACAGATACGCAGTATTTT.